Below are 13 T cell receptor beta chains sequenced from a single sample in a study of Ad26.COV2.S vaccination and SARS-CoV-2 variants. TCRdb keeps only in-frame clones here, not all; method: immunoSEQ multiplex PCR. The sample yields fewer than 500,000 clones, 89% seen once. Treatment reported: around 19 received Ad26.COV2.S at low or high dose, single or two shots; about five received placebo; per-sample allocation not given. The investigators took samples on day 63 after the first vaccine or placebo injection. Source: peripheral blood, taken in a trial of Ad26.COV2.S vaccine versus placebo. The receptors stem from a person aged 18-60 years who received the Ad26.COV2.S COVID-19 vaccine or a placebo.

The chain recombines TRBV21-1 with TRBJ2-7. TRBV21-1 is marked as a pseudogene. This CDR3 contains 14 residues. The CDR3 loop is CASSKELKGNEQYV. DNA of the CDR3: TGTGCCAGCAGCAAAGAGTTAAAGGGTAACGAGCAGTACGTC.

The chain couples TRBV19 to TRBJ1-6; D is unclear. V lost 4 bases, J lost 3 bases, and 10 bases lay in between. The CDR3 contains 15 residues. Per germline, CDR1 LNHDA and CDR2 SQIVND (reference sequence). The CDR3 is CASSTNSYYNSPLHF. The CDR3 coding sequence is TGTGCCAGTAGTACTAACAGCTACTATAATTCACCCCTCCACTTT.

This sequence joins TRBV27 and TRBJ1-1; no firm D call. Germline lookup yields CDR1 MNHEY and CDR2 SMNVEV (reference sequence). The germline V and J ends were trimmed by 5 bases and 0 bases, with 7 bases remaining between them. The CDR3 runs to 13 residues. Here the CDR3 DNA reads TGTGCCAGCAGTGGCAGTGTGAACACTGAAGCTTTCTTT. This codes for CASSGSVNTEAFF.

This sequence joins TRBV7-9 and TRBJ2-1; no reliable D call. Germline lookup yields CDR1 SEHNR and CDR2 FQNEAQ (reference sequence). V shed 3 bases and J shed 0 bases, with 9 bases lying between them. This CDR3 region has 15 residues. CDR3 in DNA: TGTGCCAGCAGCTTCCTCCCCAGCTCCTACAATGAGCAGTTCTTC. This gives the protein CASSFLPSSYNEQFF.

This clone has a single count. The chain links TRBV3-1 (or the pseudogene TRBV3-2) to TRBJ1-1; D is undetermined. Trimming cost V 4 bases and J 1 base, with 7 bases left between them. Germline lookup yields CDR1 LGHDT and CDR2 YNNKEL (reference sequence). The CDR3 loop spans 13 amino acids. For the CDR3, the DNA is TGTGCCAGCAGCCTTGGGCAGAACACTGAAGCTTTCTTT. It specifies CASSLGQNTEAFF.

The J gene is TRBJ2-1, the V gene TRBV7-2, with a tentative D call TRBD1 (6 bases). The germline CDR1 and CDR2 sequences are SGHTA and FQGNSA. The CDR3 has 15 residues. V was trimmed by 4 bases and J by 2 bases, leaving 12 bases between them. CDR3 sequence: CASSSAGVPYNEQFF. The CDR3 nucleotides read TGTGCCAGCAGCTCCGCAGGGGTCCCCTACAATGAGCAGTTCTTC.

The chain combines TRBV28 with TRBJ1-4; D is uncertain. The CDR3 length is 15 residues. Trimming shortened V by 5 bases and J by 8 bases, and 18 bases separated the two germline ends. Germline assignment: CDR1 MDHEN and CDR2 SYDVKM. The DNA for the CDR3 is TGTGCCAGCAGTCCCCCGGCCCAAGGTCGGGAAAAACTGTTTTTT. Translating gives CASSPPAQGREKLFF.

The rearrangement joins TRBV6-6 to TRBJ2-3; D is tentatively TRBD1 or TRBD2 (7 bases each). Germline values: CDR1 MNHNY, CDR2 SVGAGI (reference sequence). CDR3 length equals 15 residues. V lost 5 bases and J lost 1, with 13 bases in between. The CDR3 nucleotides read TGTGCCAGCAGTCCCGGGGGGACAGGCACAGATACGCAGTATTTT. Protein sequence: CASSPGGTGTDTQYF.

This clone occurred a few times. The genes are TRBV18 and TRBJ2-1; D is unclear. Germline CDR1 KGHSH, CDR2 LQKENI. Between the trimmed V and J ends, which lost 2 bases and 7 bases, there was a span of 9 bases. The CDR3 length is 13 residues. The CDR3 nucleotides are TGTGCCAGCTCACCAGGACGCATGAATGAGCAGTTCTTC. Its protein is CASSPGRMNEQFF.

V usage is TRBV6-4 and J usage is TRBJ2-5, with 12 positions matching TRBD2. With 1 base clipped from V and 2 bases from J, the junction kept 11 bases outside the gene matches. Germline assignment: CDR1 MRHNA and CDR2 SNTAGT. The CDR3 has 19 amino acids. The CDR3 nucleotides read TGTGCCAGCAGTGACTTCCGACTAGCGGGGGAATTATTACAAGAGACCCAGTACTTC. Protein sequence: CASSDFRLAGELLQETQYF.

CDR3 loop: CASSSPDRGQTDTQYF. Written as DNA, the CDR3 is TGTGCCAGCAGTTCCCCGGACAGGGGGCAGACAGATACGCAGTATTTT. The chain links TRBV6-6 to TRBJ2-3; 11 bases agree with TRBD1. Trimming cost V 4 bases and J 3 bases; bases outside gene matches: 6. The CDR3 has 16 residues. Germline V gene sequence: CDR1 MNHNY, CDR2 SVGAGI (reference sequence).

In its sample, this clone was seen once. V and J are TRBV5-5 and TRBJ2-7; no clear D gene. The CDR3 is 14 amino acids. The germline V gene encodes CDR1 SGHKS and CDR2 YYEKEE (reference sequence). With 2 bases removed from V and 5 bases from J, the gap between germline ends came to 14 bases. DNA of the CDR3: TGTGCCAGCAGCTTCCTTACCGTGATCCACGAGCAGTACTTC. Translated: CASSFLTVIHEQYF.

V is TRBV19 and J is TRBJ2-5; 7 bases fit TRBD2. With V trimmed by 5 bases and J by 4 bases, 7 bases remained unmatched. Germline CDR1 and CDR2: LNHDA and SQIVND (reference sequence). There are 14 residues in the CDR3. The CDR3 sequence is CASSVGGGAETQYF. CDR3 DNA sequence: TGTGCCAGTAGTGTAGGCGGGGGAGCAGAGACCCAGTACTTC.